This TCR beta chain was obtained from a study of blood T cells in healthy people across ages. With a J-beta primer mix and a sample-barcoded 5' primer, a second PCR ran about 6 to 11 cycles. MiXCR was run by TCRdb on the 5' RACE reads, yielding one entry per CDR3 protein. Of more than 900,000 distinct CDR3 sequences in the sample, under 35% were seen once. This clonotype has only a few counts. Its cognate antigen is unknown. Study-wide points: Per million T cells, TCR beta diversity dropped roughly linearly as age increased.

From germline, CDR1 is ENHRY and CDR2 SYGVKD. CDR3 length: 14 residues. V was trimmed by 3 bases and J by 4 bases, leaving 12 bases between them. Total RNA extraction produced at least 5.5 micrograms (per sample) for the study. These records were also assigned to another study, of T cells of mothers and their children. That source notes: An overlap that was slightly higher, though non-significant, was seen in related mother-child pairs versus unrelated pairs.

The chain joins TRBV10-3 to TRBJ1-2, with D possibly TRBD1 on 6 matching bases. Sequencing input: blood. This TCR was recovered from a woman aged 40 to 49 in good health. CDR3 nucleotides: TGTGCCATCAGTGATAGGGGGGCAGTCTATGGCTACACCTTC. As protein: CAISDRGAVYGYTF.